This entry is about one T cell receptor (beta chain). Its binding antigen is unknown. No much larger clonotype is one base removed from it; base qualities were not supplied. Receptors were amplified or captured by the immunoSEQ multiplex PCR assay. Deep sequencing of rearranged TCR beta loci, alongside multiparametric flow cytometry, was used to profile T cell repertoires. The table was pulled from immuneACCESS by TCRdb, which kept in-frame rearrangements only. Such tables lose some clones; where checked, under half of the loss comes from unresolved V genes, and the rest has no known cause. The sample data list almost 25,000 clones, and around four fifths of these were observed just once. The top ten hold 21% of the sample. Its CDR3 holds 14 amino acids, cysteine through phenylalanine. Only CDR3 DNA remains: 42 bases, in frame from the first base. Trimming accounts for 5 bases at V and 3 bases at J, while the number of junction bases matched to no gene is 4. CDR1 and CDR2 (SQVTM, ANQGSEA) derive from the germline V gene.

The sample is drawn from a study of lymphopenia after photon versus proton radiotherapy (dated by TCRdb to about 2019). Notes on the research overall: Photon and proton radiation therapy were compared by the study for their immunological effects in patients with gastrointestinal tumors who developed high-grade lymphopenia. A cohort of some 21 patients with gastrointestinal tumors who received either photon or proton therapy and subsequently developed lymphopenia was included. The goal of the study was to describe how the two radiation modalities differ in their effects on the immune system.

Points the paper makes about the study in general: After the lymphocyte count nadir, photon-treated repertoires showed oligoclonal expansion, especially of CD8+ Temra cells, which drove the drop in diversity. Relative stability during treatment was observed in proton-treated patients, whereas loss of naive T cells and TCR diversity and gain of effector/memory populations were observed in photon-treated patients. Across the cohort, an inverse correlation was found between a larger post-nadir drop in TCR diversity and overall survival time among patients who died. The authors looked at the survival association only in patients who died, and they framed better survival with proton therapy as a possibility rather than a demonstrated result.

Source: peripheral blood, taken from a patient treated with proton-based radiotherapy. The sequence is built from TRBV29-1 and TRBJ1-4; TRBD1 agrees with 9 junctional bases. The receptor's source is a woman aged 70-85 years with pancreatic cancer. CDR3 reads: CSVYRDRANEKLFF. In nucleotide form, the sequence is TGCAGCGTTTACCGGGACAGGGCTAATGAAAAACTGTTTTTT.